This T cell receptor beta chain was identified in a study of blood T cells in healthy people across ages. This clonotype was detected only a few times. Antigen unknown. Alongside a J-beta primer mix, a sample-barcoded 5' primer served in a second PCR lasting 7 to 11 cycles. Each TCR beta cDNA got a 12-nucleotide random molecular identifier. Every individual sample yielded 2.5 million or more paired-end reads (each containing CDR3). TCRdb fed the 5' RACE reads into MiXCR, producing one record per CDR3 protein. This table has about 1.8 million distinct CDR3 sequences, about 49% appearing once. The study, taken as a whole, reports: Among T cells, TCR beta diversity per million cells dropped roughly linearly as age rose. Naive CD4+ cell counts and diversity both ran higher in long-lived than in aged donors.

V was shortened by 5 bases and J by 3 bases, with 18 bases between the two germline ends. Germline CDR1 reads SQVTM; CDR2 reads ANQGSEA. The CDR3 consists of 15 residues. The sample comprised blood. The rearrangement uses TRBV29-1 and TRBJ2-3; tentative D call: TRBD1 (6 bases). This clonotype originated in a woman aged 40 to 50 in good health. The CDR3 sequence: CSVLGEQGGTDTQYF. CDR3 sequence (DNA): TGCAGCGTTCTTGGAGAACAGGGTGGTACAGATACGCAGTATTTT.